This T cell receptor beta chain was sequenced during a study of cytotoxic CD8 clonotypes in ibrutinib-treated CLL. The TCR beta libraries used about 2 micrograms of genomic DNA that came from cryopreserved PBMCs. Of note for this clone: What it binds is unknown.

Germline assignment: CDR1 KGHSY and CDR2 FQNENV. V lost 3 bases, J lost 3 bases, and 6 bases stayed unmatched. The CDR3 loop spans 15 amino acids. Broader study findings: Sampling schedules were unmatched across sustained-remission and progressing patients. Baseline clonality exceeded age-matched healthy donors and tracked circulating CD8+ T-cell counts. Public clonotypes, found uncommonly, either contracted or stayed stable on treatment.

Data came from immunoSEQ multiplex PCR; TCRdb stores just in-frame clones and leaves some out. The sample has some 150,000 clones, roughly 77% seen once. Source: PBMCs, taken after 12 months of ibrutinib treatment. V gene TRBV16 combines with J gene TRBJ2-3, with 7 bases lining up with TRBD2. This clonotype was obtained from a human donor with chronic lymphocytic leukemia. The CDR3 loop reads CASSQAGALTDTQYF. DNA of the CDR3: TGTGCCAGCAGCCAGGCGGGAGCGCTGACAGATACGCAGTATTTT.